The TCR beta chain under discussion was sequenced for a study of T cells in localized non-small cell lung cancer. Broader study findings: Tumor showed lower T cell clonality than uninvolved adjacent lung, where it was highest. Longer overall survival was associated with a higher density of T cells in the blood.

Germline CDR1 MDHEN, CDR2 SYDVKM. V lost 5 bases, J lost 8 bases, and 7 bases stayed unmatched. The CDR3 totals 13 residues. Clones were read by immunoSEQ multiplex PCR, and TCRdb kept only the in-frame ones, dropping some. The table lists 800 to 1,100 clones, 25% to 35% of them singletons. This clone was counted a few times. Its target is unknown. This clonotype was sampled from a woman between 40 and 69 years old with stage III lung adenocarcinoma. Source: normal lung tissue next to the tumor, taken before any cancer treatment. V and J are TRBV28 and TRBJ1-2, with 8 bases that match TRBD1. CDR3 nucleotide sequence: TGTGCCAGCAGTCAAACAGGGGGAAGGGGCTACACCTTC. It codes for CASSQTGGRGYTF.